This passage covers 7 T cell receptor beta chains from one sample sequenced in a study of OX40 agonist ivuxolimab in advanced cancers. Libraries were made using the immunoSEQ multiplex PCR assay. TCRdb retrieved this table from immuneACCESS and kept in-frame rearrangements only. Not all clones are present; in checked studies, unresolved V genes account for under half, and no reason is known for the remainder. Recorded for this sample are 40,000 to 55,000 clones; roughly four fifths of them occurred a single time. The ten largest clones represent more than 2% of the sample. Source: CD4+ or CD8+ T cells sorted from blood, taken in a trial of the OX40 agonist ivuxolimab. All receptors come from an adult with an advanced solid tumor such as melanoma, head and neck, liver or kidney cancer.

This clone occurred once. V is TRBV6-4 and J is TRBJ1-4, with D possibly matching TRBD1 (5 bases). There are 15 residues in the CDR3. Germline lookup yields CDR1 MRHNA and CDR2 SNTAGT. The V gene lost 5 bases and the J gene lost 6 bases, with 16 bases spanning the gap. The CDR3 DNA reads TGTGCCAGCAGTAATAGGGGCCGGGGGGATGAAAAACTGTTTTTT. It encodes CASSNRGRGDEKLFF.

The rearrangement links TRBV15 to TRBJ2-3; maybe TRBD2 (7 bases). Germline values: CDR1 LNHNV, CDR2 YYDKDF (reference sequence). There are 14 residues in the CDR3. Deletions cut 5 bases from V and 6 bases from J, with 15 bases between. The CDR3 nucleotides are TGTGCCACCAGCCCAGGGGCGGGAGCCGATACGCAGTATTTT. It codes for CATSPGAGADTQYF. The full variable domain, in which reference TRBV15 and TRBJ2-3 provide the parts outside the CDR3, is DAMVIQNPRYQVTQFGKPVTLSCSQTLNHNVMYWYQQKSSQAPKLLFHYYDKDFNNEADTPDNFQSRRPNTSFCFLDIRSPGLGDTAMYLCATSPGAGADTQYFGPGTRLTVL.

The chain is built from TRBV2 and TRBJ1-3; D not certain. Trimming took 3 bases from V and 8 from J, leaving 5 bases between them. Germline CDR1 SNHLY, CDR2 FYNNEI. This CDR3 spans 11 amino acids. The chain's CDR3 is CASSDPDTIYF. CDR3 coding DNA: TGTGCCAGCAGTGATCCAGACACCATATATTTT.

The CDR3 bases are TGTGCCAGCTCACCCGACAGGAGAGAAAAACTGTTTTTT. Its protein is CASSPDRREKLFF. The chain combines TRBV18 with TRBJ1-4; TRBD1 might be the D (6 bases). This CDR3 region has 13 residues. V lost 3 bases and J lost 8, with 10 bases in between. The V gene's germline CDR1 is KGHSH and CDR2 LQKENI.

The chain uses TRBV19 and TRBJ2-5, with D tentatively TRBD1 or TRBD2 (5 bases each). CDR1 is LNHDA and CDR2 is SQIVND in the germline V gene (reference sequence). The CDR3 length is 16 residues. With 3 bases removed from V and 7 bases from J, the gap between germline ends came to 21 bases. The CDR3 loop reads CASSMGPGTLAGTQYF. Written as DNA, the CDR3 is TGTGCCAGTAGTATGGGACCCGGGACCCTCGCTGGGACCCAGTACTTC.

This clone was observed once. The chain links TRBV4-2 to TRBJ1-5; D possibly corresponds to TRBD1 (5 bases). V was trimmed by 0 bases and J by 7 bases, leaving 10 bases between them. There are 14 residues in the CDR3. The germline CDR1 and CDR2 sequences are LGHNA and YNFKEQ. Written as DNA, the CDR3 is TGTGCCAGCAGCCAAGAGGGGTGGGGGCAGCCCCAGCATTTT. Translating gives CASSQEGWGQPQHF.

V is TRBV19 and J is TRBJ2-2; 7 bases match TRBD1. The length of the CDR3 is 17 residues. Germline-derived CDR1 and CDR2 are LNHDA and SQIVND (reference sequence). V lost 5 bases, J lost 0 bases, and 9 bases stayed unmatched. As DNA, the CDR3 is TGTGCCAGTAGTTCCCCGTCGGGACAGACGAACACCGGGGAGCTGTTTTTT. Its protein product is CASSSPSGQTNTGELFF.